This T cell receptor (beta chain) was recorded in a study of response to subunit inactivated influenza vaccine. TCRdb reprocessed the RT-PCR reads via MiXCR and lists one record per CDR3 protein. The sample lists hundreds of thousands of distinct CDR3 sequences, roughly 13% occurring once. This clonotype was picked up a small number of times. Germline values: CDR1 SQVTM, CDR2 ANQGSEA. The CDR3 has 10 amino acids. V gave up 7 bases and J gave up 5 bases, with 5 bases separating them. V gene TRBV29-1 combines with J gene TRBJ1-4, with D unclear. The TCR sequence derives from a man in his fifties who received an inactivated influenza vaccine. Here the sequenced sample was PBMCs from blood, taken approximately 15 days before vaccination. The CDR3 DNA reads TGCAGCGCACAAAATGAAAAACTGTTTTTT. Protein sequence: CSAQNEKLFF.